The clone carrying this TCR beta chain has a single count. No antigen is known for it. The data belong to a study of vaccination effects on CD4 cells after COVID-19. The protocol was immunoSEQ multiplex PCR, while the TCRdb copy is restricted to in-frame clones and leaves out a portion. The sample includes more than 20,000 clones, around 70% of them seen just once. Germline CDR1 is ENHRY and CDR2 is SYGVKD. With 5 bases clipped from V and 2 bases from J, the junction kept 4 bases outside the gene matches. The CDR3 is made up of 14 amino acids. Within the ViraFEST assay, antigen-specific CD4+ T cells underwent expansion with viral peptide pools prior to sequencing. The authors isolated CD4+ T cells after more than eight days of culture. Participants received two doses of either the BNT162b2 or mRNA-1273 vaccine. It was on days 3 and 7 that half the medium was replaced with IL-2 medium.

The chain combines TRBV10-3 with TRBJ2-3, with 7 bases aligning to TRBD1. This receptor was identified in a human donor who received a COVID-19 vaccine. The material was CD4+ T cells from PBMCs cultured with HCoV-NL63 spike peptides, obtained after COVID-19 vaccination. CDR3 sequence: CAISTGQFTDTQYF. The CDR3 DNA reads as TGTGCCATCAGTACGGGACAGTTCACAGATACGCAGTATTTT.